This entry describes one T cell receptor beta chain. The antigen remains undetermined. Method: immunoSEQ multiplex PCR; TCRdb's copy keeps in-frame clones and lacks some. There are 1.5 million to 1.9 million clones in the sample; around 98% occur only once, and about 0.45% lies in the top ten. Germline CDR1 is MGHRA and CDR2 is YSYEKL. Trimming left V 1 base short and J 3 bases short, with 10 bases between. The CDR3 is 14 amino acids. These data belong to a study of shared clonotypes between healthy human individuals. Whole-study findings and limits: The sharing of 4.5% to 5% of naive CD4 clonotypes was seen across a handful of donors.

The chain joins TRBV4-1 to TRBJ2-7; D is uncertain. The TCR was taken from a man aged 25-40 years in good health. The sequencing input was naive CD4+ T cells sorted from blood. Stated subset: CD45RA+ positively selected. The CDR3 DNA reads TGCGCCAGCAGCCAAGTGATGTTTGTCTACGAGCAGTACTTC. Its translation: CASSQVMFVYEQYF.